Ten or more counts support the clone carrying this T cell receptor beta chain. The antigen is not known. This beta chain appears as a stray read in a library generated for alpha chains; its size is not informative. This CDR3 comprises 13 residues. CDR1 SNHLY and CDR2 FYNNEI come from the germline V gene. V was clipped by 3 bases and J by 4 bases, with 10 bases between them. Time point specified: sample taken at primary tumor resection. A total of fewer than 80 untreated early-stage non-small cell lung cancer patients served as donors. The input material, whole RNA from tumor, nontumor lung or frozen PBMC, was sequenced unsorted. TCRdb re-called the 5' RACE reads with MiXCR, one entry per CDR3 protein. The data show 14,000 or so distinct CDR3 sequences, approximately 4.5% seen once. These data originate in a study of spatial heterogeneity in lung cancer. General study results and limits: Counts of expanded alpha and beta TCRs within tumors tracked the tumor nonsynonymous mutation count.

Specimen: lung tumor tissue, collected at surgery. This sequence originates from a female donor with early-stage non-small cell lung cancer. The rearrangement joins TRBV2 to TRBJ2-7; D might be TRBD1 or TRBD2, each matching 5 bases. The DNA of the CDR3 is TGTGCCAGCAGTGATCGGGGCAATTACGAGCAGTACTTC. The encoded protein is CASSDRGNYEQYF.